This passage covers 32 T cell receptor beta chains from one sample sequenced in a study of T cell changes during pregnancy in multiple sclerosis. Measured with immunoSEQ multiplex PCR; TCRdb has only the in-frame clones, and not every one. The sample has around 110,000 clones; 90% to 95% are singletons. Sequences were derived from peripheral blood, sampled in the third trimester of pregnancy. The receptors derive from a female donor with multiple sclerosis, enrolled in a pregnancy study.

In its sample, this clone was seen once. This chain uses TRBV9 with TRBJ2-5; D gene ambiguous. With 0 bases removed from V and 5 bases from J, the gap between germline ends came to 14 bases. This CDR3 contains 15 residues. In germline, CDR1 is SGDLS, CDR2 YYNGEE. Written as DNA, the CDR3 is TGTGCCAGCAGCGTAGGATTGGCGGTAAGGGAGACCCAGTACTTC. Amino acids: CASSVGLAVRETQYF. The whole variable domain, filled in from reference TRBV9 and TRBJ2-5, reads DSGVTQTPKHLITATGQRVTLRCSPRSGDLSVYWYQQSLDQGLQFLIQYYNGEERAKGNILERFSAQQFPDLHSELNLSSLELGDSALYFCASSVGLAVRETQYFGPGTRLLVL.

V usage is TRBV2 and J usage is TRBJ2-2; the match to TRBD2 covers 10 bases. Trimming removed 2 bases from V and 7 bases from J; junction bases left unmatched: 1. CDR1 is SNHLY and CDR2 is FYNNEI in the germline V gene. The CDR3 runs 14 residues. The DNA for the CDR3 is TGTGCCAGCAGTGAAAGGACTAGCGGCGGGGAGCTGTTTTTT. This codes for CASSERTSGGELFF.

This clone was recorded once. This chain connects TRBV19 to TRBJ1-2, with D perhaps matching TRBD1 (5 bases). This CDR3 is 17 amino acids long. Germline V gene lookup returns CDR1 LNHDA and CDR2 SQIVND (reference sequence). Trimming shortened V by 4 bases and J by 5 bases, and 23 bases separated the two germline ends. CDR3 amino acids: CASSKSDLRGNSYGYTF. CDR3 bases: TGTGCCAGTAGTAAATCTGATCTCCGGGGGAACTCATATGGCTACACCTTC.

The rearrangement uses TRBV2 and TRBJ1-1; D gene uncertain. V was pared by 10 bases and J by 5 bases, with 11 bases between. The germline V gene has CDR1 SNHLY and CDR2 FYNNEI. The CDR3 covers 11 residues. As DNA, the CDR3 is TGTGCCACCCGGGAGCCAACTGAAGCTTTCTTT. Translated: CATREPTEAFF. The variable domain in full, completed from reference TRBV2 and TRBJ1-1, reads EPEVTQTPSHQVTQMGQEVILRCVPISNHLYFYWYRQILGQKVEFLVSFYNNEISEKSEIFDDQFSVERPDGSNFTLKIRSTKLEDSAMYFCATREPTEAFFGQGTRLTVV.

V and J are TRBV7-8 and TRBJ2-5; TRBD2 agrees at 10 bases. Per the germline V gene, CDR1 is SGHVS and CDR2 is FQNEAQ. Losses at the gene ends were 5 bases for V and 5 bases for J; bases not matched to a gene: 8. CDR3 length: 15 amino acids. CDR3 coding DNA: TGTGCCAGCAGCCGAGCGGGGGGGCCGGGGGAGACCCAGTACTTC. Amino acids: CASSRAGGPGETQYF.

The genes are TRBV11-1 and TRBJ2-1; TRBD2 aligns across 8 bases. V shed 5 bases, J shed 5 bases, and the junction held 17 bases outside the gene matches. The CDR3 is made up of 18 amino acids. Germline CDR1 and CDR2: SGHAT and FQDESV (reference sequence). The CDR3 DNA sequence: TGTGCCAGCAGCCCTACCTCGTCGCCGGGAGGGAGAAACAATGAGCAGTTCTTC. It encodes CASSPTSSPGGRNNEQFF.

V usage is TRBV9 and J usage is TRBJ1-3, with 7 bases identical to TRBD1. The CDR3 length is 15 residues. Germline trimming cut 2 bases from V and 4 bases from J; bases unmatched to any gene: 6. The germline V gene has CDR1 SGDLS and CDR2 YYNGEE. CDR3 residues: CASSVSGTAGNTIYF. Written as DNA, the CDR3 is TGTGCCAGCAGCGTCTCCGGGACAGCAGGAAACACCATATATTTT. Combining the CDR3 with reference TRBV9 and TRBJ1-3 gives the whole variable domain DSGVTQTPKHLITATGQRVTLRCSPRSGDLSVYWYQQSLDQGLQFLIQYYNGEERAKGNILERFSAQQFPDLHSELNLSSLELGDSALYFCASSVSGTAGNTIYFGEGSWLTVV.

The chain uses TRBV7-9 and TRBJ2-1, with D hard to call. This CDR3 is built from 14 residues. Germline assignment: CDR1 SEHNR and CDR2 FQNEAQ (reference sequence). V dropped 1 base and J dropped 1 base, with 5 bases sitting between them. The CDR3 DNA sequence: TGTGCCAGCAGCTTAGGCGGATCCTACAATGAGCAGTTCTTC. Protein product: CASSLGGSYNEQFF.

This clone came up a few times. The rearrangement uses TRBV9 and TRBJ1-3; the D is unclear. Germline values: CDR1 SGDLS, CDR2 YYNGEE. Trimming left V 0 bases short and J 2 bases short, with 9 bases between. The CDR3 covers 15 residues. CDR3 nucleotide sequence: TGTGCCAGCAGCGTAGTTGGGGAGCCTGGAAACACCATATATTTT. Translating it yields CASSVVGEPGNTIYF.

This chain uses TRBV4-2 with TRBJ1-3; no firm D call. The V and J ends lost 5 bases and 0 bases respectively, with 14 bases between them. This CDR3 has 16 amino acids. CDR1 LGHNA and CDR2 YNFKEQ come from the germline V gene. The CDR3 is CASSSQYPSSGNTIYF. CDR3 sequence (DNA): TGTGCCAGCAGCTCACAATACCCCTCCTCTGGAAACACCATATATTTT.

The chain links TRBV9 to TRBJ1-6; 7 nucleotides align to TRBD1. Germline V gene data show CDR1 as SGDLS and CDR2 as YYNGEE. V lost 4 bases, J lost 0 bases, and 7 bases stayed unmatched. The CDR3 loop spans 17 amino acids. As DNA, the CDR3 is TGTGCCAGCAGCCCCACGGGGACAGCCTCCTATAATTCACCCCTCCACTTT. This translates into CASSPTGTASYNSPLHF. The variable domain in full, completed from reference TRBV9 and TRBJ1-6, reads DSGVTQTPKHLITATGQRVTLRCSPRSGDLSVYWYQQSLDQGLQFLIQYYNGEERAKGNILERFSAQQFPDLHSELNLSSLELGDSALYFCASSPTGTASYNSPLHFGNGTRLTVT.

The rearrangement joins TRBV27 to TRBJ1-2, with 10 nucleotides matching TRBD1. CDR1 MNHEY and CDR2 SMNVEV come from the germline V gene (reference sequence). The CDR3 consists of 15 residues. V was clipped by 7 bases and J by 8 bases; unmatched bases: 13. The CDR3 reads CASTMRQGAPWGYTF. CDR3 coding DNA: TGTGCCAGCACCATGAGACAGGGGGCCCCGTGGGGCTACACCTTC.

The V and J genes are TRBV10-3 and TRBJ2-7; TRBD1 agrees at 9 bases. Germline CDR1 and CDR2: ENHRY and SYGVKD. V lost 2 bases to trimming and J lost 4 bases; unmatched junction nucleotides: 6. This CDR3 is built from 15 residues. The CDR3 DNA sequence: TGTGCCATCAGTGAGGACAGACAGGGGGGATACGAGCAGTACTTC. It is translated as CAISEDRQGGYEQYF.

CDR3 residues: CAWSVGGEFQFF. The CDR3 DNA sequence: TGTGCCTGGAGTGTAGGTGGGGAGTTTCAGTTCTTC. This chain links TRBV30 with TRBJ2-1, with a tentative D call TRBD2 (5 bases). The V end lost 0 bases, the J end lost 13 bases, and 13 bases lay between the germline ends. CDR3 length: 12 amino acids. CDR1 is GTSNPN, CDR2 SVGIG, per germline (reference sequence).

This sequence joins TRBV11-3 and TRBJ2-3; possible D gene TRBD2, 6 bases. The CDR3 totals 15 residues. Germline V CDR1 and CDR2: SGHNT, YENEEA. Between the trimmed V and J ends, which lost 4 bases and 2 bases, there was a span of 13 bases. The CDR3 sequence: CASSSSSGHTDTQYF. The CDR3 DNA is TGTGCCAGCAGCTCTTCGAGCGGGCACACAGATACGCAGTATTTT. Together with reference TRBV11-3 and TRBJ2-3, the CDR3 gives the full variable domain: EAGVVQSPRYKIIEKKQPVAFWCNPISGHNTLYWYLQNLGQGPELLIRYENEEAVDDSQLPKDRFSAERLKGVDSTLKIQPAELGDSAVYLCASSSSSGHTDTQYFGPGTRLTVL.

The chain couples TRBV28 to TRBJ2-3, with TRBD2 identical over 8 bases. The trim removed 5 bases at V and 3 bases at J, leaving 4 bases unmatched. This CDR3 contains 14 residues. Germline loops: CDR1 MDHEN, CDR2 SYDVKM. The CDR3 bases are TGTGCCAGCAGTGGTAGCGGGACGACAGATACGCAGTATTTT. It specifies CASSGSGTTDTQYF.

V gene TRBV5-5 combines with J gene TRBJ2-7; possibly TRBD2 for D (5 bases). Trimming took off 6 bases at V and 11 bases at J, with 21 bases between the two ends. This CDR3 has 13 residues. Germline V gene lookup returns CDR1 SGHKS and CDR2 YYEKEE (reference sequence). CDR3 in amino acids: CASISWGTPREYF. CDR3 sequence (DNA): TGTGCCAGCATATCCTGGGGTACACCGAGGGAGTACTTC.

The rearrangement links TRBV5-1 to TRBJ1-1; D gene unclear. This CDR3 is built from 13 residues. Trimming cost V 3 bases and J 1 base, with 7 bases left between them. Germline CDR1 is SGHRS and CDR2 is YFSETQ. The CDR3 here is CASSSGTNTEAFF. CDR3 DNA sequence: TGCGCCAGCAGCTCTGGCACGAACACTGAAGCTTTCTTT.

The chain links TRBV10-2 to TRBJ1-2; 8 nucleotides line up with TRBD1. The CDR3 runs to 19 residues. Per the germline V gene, CDR1 is WSHSY and CDR2 is SAAADI. V was clipped by 8 bases and J by 4 bases; unmatched bases: 24. CDR3 bases: TGCGCCAGCGGCGACCATCTAACAGGGGGAGGATGGGATGGCTATGGCTACACCTTC. Its protein product is CASGDHLTGGGWDGYGYTF.

V gene TRBV30 combines with J gene TRBJ2-3; 13 bases match TRBD2. Losses at the gene ends were 1 base for V and 1 base for J; bases not matched to a gene: 14. Germline V gene lookup returns CDR1 GTSNPN and CDR2 SVGIG (reference sequence). The CDR3 is 20 amino acids. CDR3 bases: TGTGCCTGGAGTGACCCCTCGGGGACTAGCGGGGAGGGAGGCACAGATACGCAGTATTTT. Translating it yields CAWSDPSGTSGEGGTDTQYF.

The rearrangement uses TRBV27 and TRBJ2-7; 12 bases line up with TRBD2. The CDR3 runs 15 residues. Germline-derived CDR1 and CDR2 are MNHEY and SMNVEV (reference sequence). The V and J ends lost 6 bases and 2 bases, in that order; junction bases with no gene match: 5. The CDR3 DNA follows: TGTGCCAGCAGAACTAGCGGGAGGCTGGCCTACGAGCAGTACTTC. Its translation: CASRTSGRLAYEQYF.

The J gene is TRBJ1-1, the V gene TRBV29-1; D gene uncertain. This CDR3 is 13 amino acids long. Germline V gene data show CDR1 as SQVTM and CDR2 as ANQGSEA. V was cut by 4 bases and J by 8 bases, with 17 bases left in between. CDR3 DNA sequence: TGCAGCGTTGGATGGGCAGCCCAAAGGGAAGCTTTCTTT. Its protein is CSVGWAAQREAFF.

The chain couples TRBV9 to TRBJ1-1, with D perhaps TRBD1 (5 bases). CDR3 length: 14 amino acids. Trimming shortened V by 0 bases and J by 5 bases, and 11 bases separated the two germline ends. CDR1 and CDR2 (germline): SGDLS, YYNGEE. The CDR3 coding sequence is TGTGCCAGCAGCGTAGAATTGGGGCAGACTGAAGCTTTCTTT. This gives the protein CASSVELGQTEAFF.

CDR3 bases: TGCGCCAGCAGCTTGGCCGGGAACGTGGGAGTGGAGACCCAGTACTTC. Amino acid sequence: CASSLAGNVGVETQYF. The chain combines TRBV5-1 with TRBJ2-5; weak D call: TRBD2 (5 bases). The CDR3 loop spans 16 amino acids. Germline loops: CDR1 SGHRS, CDR2 YFSETQ. The V gene lost 0 bases and the J gene lost 5 bases, with 17 bases spanning the gap.

The gene calls are TRBV18 and TRBJ2-7, with 9 nucleotides matching TRBD2. Germline loops: CDR1 KGHSH, CDR2 LQKENI. The length of the CDR3 is 20 residues. With V trimmed by 3 bases and J by 3 bases, 21 bases remained unmatched. The CDR3, as DNA: TGTGCCAGCTCACCGGTTGCCAGGGCCATGGGGACTAGCAGGATCTACGAGCAGTACTTC. This codes for CASSPVARAMGTSRIYEQYF.

The rearrangement links TRBV19 to TRBJ2-2; D unresolved. The CDR3 consists of 13 residues. Per germline, CDR1 LNHDA and CDR2 SQIVND (reference sequence). Trimming pared 3 bases from V and 1 base from J, leaving 3 bases between. The DNA for the CDR3 is TGTGCCAGTAGTATCGGGAACACCGGGGAGCTGTTTTTT. Translated, it gives CASSIGNTGELFF. Full variable domain (outside the CDR3, taken from reference TRBV19 and TRBJ2-2): DGGITQSPKYLFRKEGQNVTLSCEQNLNHDAMYWYRQDPGQGLRLIYYSQIVNDFQKGDIAEGYSVSREKKESFPLTVTSAQKNPTAFYLCASSIGNTGELFFGEGSRLTVL.

The chain combines TRBV6-1 with TRBJ1-1, with D maybe TRBD1 (6 bases). V lost 2 bases and J lost 5, with 12 bases in between. The CDR3 length is 14 residues. Germline CDR1 MNHNS, CDR2 SASEGT. CDR3 nucleotide sequence: TGTGCCAGCAGTGAATGGGGGCTAGGGACTGAAGCTTTCTTT. It codes for CASSEWGLGTEAFF.

This chain connects TRBV13 to TRBJ2-3; maybe TRBD2 (5 bases). With 5 bases removed from V and 0 bases from J, the gap between germline ends came to 18 bases. Germline CDR1 reads PRHDT; CDR2 reads FYEKMQ (reference sequence). The length of the CDR3 is 17 residues. For the CDR3, the DNA is TGTGCCAGCAGCCTCTCGAAGGGCAGCGGTAGCACAGATACGCAGTATTTT. Protein product: CASSLSKGSGSTDTQYF.

A few counts support this clone. The chain carries TRBV29-1 and TRBJ1-2; D ambiguous. V lost 4 bases and J lost 4, with 10 bases in between. The CDR3 sequence is 12 residues long. Per the germline V gene, CDR1 is SQVTM and CDR2 is ANQGSEA. The CDR3 protein is CSVGGVFYGYTF. DNA for the CDR3: TGCAGCGTTGGGGGAGTCTTCTATGGCTACACCTTC.

The genes are TRBV6-5 and TRBJ1-5; D uncertain. V was pared by 6 bases and J by 5 bases, with 14 bases between. The CDR3 has 14 residues. Per the germline V gene, CDR1 is MNHEY and CDR2 is SVGAGI. This CDR3 is CASSVTAIDQPQHF. As DNA, the CDR3 is TGTGCCAGCAGCGTGACTGCCATTGATCAGCCCCAGCATTTT.

The count of this clone is one. V usage is TRBV6-5 and J usage is TRBJ1-1; possibly TRBD1 for D (5 bases). The V gene lost 6 bases and the J gene lost 1 base, with 12 bases spanning the gap. In germline, CDR1 is MNHEY, CDR2 SVGAGI. The CDR3 covers 14 residues. CDR3: CASRGADRNTEAFF. The CDR3 nucleotides read TGTGCCAGCAGAGGGGCAGACCGGAACACTGAAGCTTTCTTT.

The V and J genes are TRBV30 and TRBJ2-3; 7 bases match TRBD1. Looked up from germline, CDR1 is GTSNPN and CDR2 is SVGIG (reference sequence). Trimming removed 4 bases from V and 1 base from J; junction bases left unmatched: 5. This CDR3 is built from 14 residues. The CDR3 bases are TGTGCCTGGACCTGGCAGGGGGGCACAGATACGCAGTATTTT. Translating gives CAWTWQGGTDTQYF.